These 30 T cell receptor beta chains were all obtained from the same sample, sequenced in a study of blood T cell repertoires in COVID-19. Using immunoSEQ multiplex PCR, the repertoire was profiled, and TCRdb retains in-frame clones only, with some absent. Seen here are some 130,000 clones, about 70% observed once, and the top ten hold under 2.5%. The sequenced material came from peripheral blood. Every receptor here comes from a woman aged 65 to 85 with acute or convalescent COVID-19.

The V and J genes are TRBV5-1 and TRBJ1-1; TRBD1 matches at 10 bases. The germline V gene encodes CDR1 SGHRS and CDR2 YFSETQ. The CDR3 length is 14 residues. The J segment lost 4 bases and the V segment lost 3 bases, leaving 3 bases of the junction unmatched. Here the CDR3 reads CASSSGTGVTEAFF. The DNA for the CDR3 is TGCGCCAGCAGCTCGGGGACAGGGGTCACTGAAGCTTTCTTT.

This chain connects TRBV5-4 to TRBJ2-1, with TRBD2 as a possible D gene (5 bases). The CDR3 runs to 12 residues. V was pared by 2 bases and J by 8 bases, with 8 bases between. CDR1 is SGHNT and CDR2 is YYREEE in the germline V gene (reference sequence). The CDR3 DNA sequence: TGTGCCAGCAGCTTACTGGGAGATGAGCAGTTCTTC. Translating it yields CASSLLGDEQFF.

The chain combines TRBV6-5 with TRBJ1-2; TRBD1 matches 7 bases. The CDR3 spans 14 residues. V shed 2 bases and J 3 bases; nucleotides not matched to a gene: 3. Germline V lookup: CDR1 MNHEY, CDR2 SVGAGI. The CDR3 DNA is TGTGCCAGCAGTTACGGTGACAGGGACTATGGCTACACCTTC. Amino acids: CASSYGDRDYGYTF.

The CDR3 is CASSLDWNYGYTF. Here the CDR3 DNA reads TGTGCCAGCAGCTTGGACTGGAACTATGGCTACACCTTC. The rearrangement uses TRBV5-4 and TRBJ1-2; D not certain. This CDR3 has 13 amino acids. Germline CDR1 reads SGHNT; CDR2 reads YYREEE (reference sequence). V was clipped by 0 bases and J by 2 bases, with 5 bases between them.

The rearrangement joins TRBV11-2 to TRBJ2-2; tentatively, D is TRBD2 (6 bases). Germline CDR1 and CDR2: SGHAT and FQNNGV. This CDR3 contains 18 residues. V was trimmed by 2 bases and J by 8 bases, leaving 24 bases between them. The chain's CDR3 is CASSLWGPVGGVTGELFF. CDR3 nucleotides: TGTGCCAGCAGCTTATGGGGCCCCGTGGGAGGTGTTACAGGGGAGCTGTTTTTT. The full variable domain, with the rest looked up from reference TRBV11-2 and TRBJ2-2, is EAGVAQSPRYKIIEKRQSVAFWCNPISGHATLYWYQQILGQGPKLLIQFQNNGVVDDSQLPKDRFSAERLKGVDSTLKIQPAKLEDSAVYLCASSLWGPVGGVTGELFFGEGSRLTVL.

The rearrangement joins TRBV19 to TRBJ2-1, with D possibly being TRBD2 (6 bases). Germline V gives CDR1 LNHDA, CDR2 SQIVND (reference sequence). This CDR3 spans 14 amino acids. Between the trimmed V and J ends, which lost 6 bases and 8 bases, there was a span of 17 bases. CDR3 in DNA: TGTGCCAGTAGGACTAGAGGGATAAGCGATGAGCAGTTCTTC. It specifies CASRTRGISDEQFF.

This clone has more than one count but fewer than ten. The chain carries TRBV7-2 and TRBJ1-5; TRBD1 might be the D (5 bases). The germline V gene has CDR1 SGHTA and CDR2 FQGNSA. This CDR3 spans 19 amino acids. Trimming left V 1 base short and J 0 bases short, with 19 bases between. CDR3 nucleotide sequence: TGTGCCAGCAGCTTAGGCGCGGCAGGGCTGCCCTATAGCAATCAGCCCCAGCATTTT. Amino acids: CASSLGAAGLPYSNQPQHF.

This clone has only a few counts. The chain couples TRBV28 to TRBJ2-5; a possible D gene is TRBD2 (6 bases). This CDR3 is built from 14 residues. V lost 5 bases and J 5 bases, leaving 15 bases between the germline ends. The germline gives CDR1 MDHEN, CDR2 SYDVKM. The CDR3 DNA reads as TGTGCCAGCAGTACCGGGAGCAGGGTGGAGACCCAGTACTTC. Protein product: CASSTGSRVETQYF. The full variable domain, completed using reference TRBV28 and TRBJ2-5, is DVKVTQSSRYLVKRTGEKVFLECVQDMDHENMFWYRQDPGLGLRLIYFSYDVKMKEKGDIPEGYSVSREKKERFSLILESASTNQTSMYLCASSTGSRVETQYFGPGTRLLVL.

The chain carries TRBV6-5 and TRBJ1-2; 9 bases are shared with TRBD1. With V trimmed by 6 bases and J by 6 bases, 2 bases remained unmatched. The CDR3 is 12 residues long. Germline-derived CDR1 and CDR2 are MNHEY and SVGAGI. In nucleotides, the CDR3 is TGTGCCAGCAGAAGGACAGGGGATGGCTACACCTTC. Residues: CASRRTGDGYTF.

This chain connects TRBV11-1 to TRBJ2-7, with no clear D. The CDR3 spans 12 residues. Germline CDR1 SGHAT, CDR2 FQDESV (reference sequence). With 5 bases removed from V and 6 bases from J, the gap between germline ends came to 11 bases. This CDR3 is CASSPRTREQYF. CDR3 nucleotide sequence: TGTGCCAGCAGCCCACGAACTCGCGAGCAGTACTTC.

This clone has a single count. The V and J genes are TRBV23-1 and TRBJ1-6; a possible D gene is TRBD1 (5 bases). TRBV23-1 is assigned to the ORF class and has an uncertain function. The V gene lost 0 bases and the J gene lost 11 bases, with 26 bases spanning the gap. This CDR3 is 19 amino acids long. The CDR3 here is CASSQSESQEGCSNTPLHF. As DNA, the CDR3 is TGCGCCAGCAGTCAATCAGAGTCCCAGGAGGGGTGTTCGAATACACCCCTCCACTTT.

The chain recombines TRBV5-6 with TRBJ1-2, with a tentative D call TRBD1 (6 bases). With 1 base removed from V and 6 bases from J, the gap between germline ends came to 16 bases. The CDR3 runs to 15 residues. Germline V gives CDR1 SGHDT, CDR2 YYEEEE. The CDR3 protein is CASSLTGRPGDGYTF. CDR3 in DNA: TGTGCCAGCAGCTTGACAGGGCGCCCTGGGGATGGCTACACCTTC.

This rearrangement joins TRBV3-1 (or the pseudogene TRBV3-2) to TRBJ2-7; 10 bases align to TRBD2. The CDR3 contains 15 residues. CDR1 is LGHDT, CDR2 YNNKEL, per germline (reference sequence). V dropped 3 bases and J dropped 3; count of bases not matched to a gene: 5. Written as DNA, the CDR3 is TGTGCCAGCAGCCATTCTAGCGGGAGCTTCTACGAGCAGTACTTC. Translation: CASSHSSGSFYEQYF.

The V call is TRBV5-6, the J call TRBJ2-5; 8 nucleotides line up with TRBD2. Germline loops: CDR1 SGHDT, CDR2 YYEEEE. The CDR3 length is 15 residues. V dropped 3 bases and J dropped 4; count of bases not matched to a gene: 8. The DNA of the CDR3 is TGTGCCAGCAGCTATAAATTGGCGGGGGGAGAGACCCAGTACTTC. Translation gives CASSYKLAGGETQYF.

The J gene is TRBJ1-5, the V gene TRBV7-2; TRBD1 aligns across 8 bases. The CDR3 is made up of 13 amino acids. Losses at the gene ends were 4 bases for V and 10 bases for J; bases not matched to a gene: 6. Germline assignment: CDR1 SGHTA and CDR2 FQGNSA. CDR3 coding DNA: TGTGCCAGCAGCTCGCAGGGGGCTCGTCCCCAGCATTTT. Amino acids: CASSSQGARPQHF.

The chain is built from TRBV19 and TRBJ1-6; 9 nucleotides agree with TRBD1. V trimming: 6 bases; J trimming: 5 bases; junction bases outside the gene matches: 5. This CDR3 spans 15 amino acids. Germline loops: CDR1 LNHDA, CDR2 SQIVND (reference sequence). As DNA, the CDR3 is TGTGCCAGTAGGCTGGACAGGGGACATAATTCACCCCTCCACTTT. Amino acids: CASRLDRGHNSPLHF.

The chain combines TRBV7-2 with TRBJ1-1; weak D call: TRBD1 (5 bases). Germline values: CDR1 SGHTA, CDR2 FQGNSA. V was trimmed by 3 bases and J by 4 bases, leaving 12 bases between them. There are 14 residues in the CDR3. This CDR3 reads CASSLRGRGTEAFF. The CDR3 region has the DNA TGTGCCAGCAGCTTGCGGGGACGAGGCACTGAAGCTTTCTTT. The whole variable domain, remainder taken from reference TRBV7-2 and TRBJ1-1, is GAGVSQSPSNKVTEKGKDVELRCDPISGHTALYWYRQSLGQGLEFLIYFQGNSAPDKSGLPSDRFSAERTGGSVSTLTIQRTQQEDSAVYLCASSLRGRGTEAFFGQGTRLTVV.

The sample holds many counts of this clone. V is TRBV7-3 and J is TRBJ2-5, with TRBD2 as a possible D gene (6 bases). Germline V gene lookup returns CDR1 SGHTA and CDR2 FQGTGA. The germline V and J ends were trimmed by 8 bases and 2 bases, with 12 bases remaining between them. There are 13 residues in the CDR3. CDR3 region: CASALARQETQYF. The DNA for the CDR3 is TGTGCCAGCGCACTAGCTCGACAAGAGACCCAGTACTTC. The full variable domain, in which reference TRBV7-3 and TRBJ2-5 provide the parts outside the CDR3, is GAGVSQTPSNKVTEKGKYVELRCDPISGHTALYWYRQSLGQGPEFLIYFQGTGAADDSGLPNDRFFAVRPEGSVSTLKIQRTERGDSAVYLCASALARQETQYFGPGTRLLVL.

In DNA form, the CDR3 reads TGTGCCAGCAGTTTATGGTCAGGGAACCCAACCTACGAGCAGTACTTC. Translating it yields CASSLWSGNPTYEQYF. The rearrangement links TRBV27 to TRBJ2-7; possibly TRBD1 for D (5 bases). The length of the CDR3 is 16 residues. The V gene lost 1 base and the J gene lost 2 bases, with 15 bases spanning the gap. Germline CDR1 MNHEY, CDR2 SMNVEV (reference sequence).

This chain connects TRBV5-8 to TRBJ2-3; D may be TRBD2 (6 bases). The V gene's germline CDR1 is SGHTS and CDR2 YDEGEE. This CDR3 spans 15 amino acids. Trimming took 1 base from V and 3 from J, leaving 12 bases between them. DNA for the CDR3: TGTGCCAGCAGCTTGAGTCACGGGAGAACAGATACGCAGTATTTT. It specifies CASSLSHGRTDTQYF. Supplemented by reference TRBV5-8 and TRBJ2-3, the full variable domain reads EAGVTQSPTHLIKTRGQQATLRCSPISGHTSVYWYQQALGLGLQFLLWYDEGEERNRGNFPPRFSGRQFPNYSSELNVNALELEDSALYLCASSLSHGRTDTQYFGPGTRLTVL.

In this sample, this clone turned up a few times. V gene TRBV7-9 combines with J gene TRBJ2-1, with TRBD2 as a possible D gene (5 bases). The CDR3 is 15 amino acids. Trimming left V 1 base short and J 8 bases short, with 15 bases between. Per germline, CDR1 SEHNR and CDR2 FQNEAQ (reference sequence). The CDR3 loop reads CASSLGPHSSHEQFF. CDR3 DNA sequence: TGTGCCAGCAGCTTAGGCCCGCATTCTAGCCATGAGCAGTTCTTC.

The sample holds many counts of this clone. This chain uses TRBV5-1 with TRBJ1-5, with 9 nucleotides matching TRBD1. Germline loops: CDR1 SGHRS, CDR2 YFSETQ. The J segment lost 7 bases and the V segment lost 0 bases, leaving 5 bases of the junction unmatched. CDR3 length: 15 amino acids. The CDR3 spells CASSLAGDRAQPQHF. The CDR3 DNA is TGCGCCAGCAGCTTGGCCGGGGACAGGGCCCAGCCCCAGCATTTT.

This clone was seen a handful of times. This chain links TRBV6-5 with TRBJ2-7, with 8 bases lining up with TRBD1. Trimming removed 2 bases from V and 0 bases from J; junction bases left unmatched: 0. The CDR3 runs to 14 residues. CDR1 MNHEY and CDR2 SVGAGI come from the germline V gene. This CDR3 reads CASSYTGGSYEQYF. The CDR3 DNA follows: TGTGCCAGCAGTTACACAGGGGGCTCCTACGAGCAGTACTTC.

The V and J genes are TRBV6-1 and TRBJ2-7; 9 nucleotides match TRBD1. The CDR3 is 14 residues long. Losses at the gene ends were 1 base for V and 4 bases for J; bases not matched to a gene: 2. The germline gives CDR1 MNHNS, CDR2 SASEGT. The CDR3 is CASSEEDRGYEQYF. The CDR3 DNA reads TGTGCCAGCAGTGAAGAGGACAGGGGTTACGAGCAGTACTTC.

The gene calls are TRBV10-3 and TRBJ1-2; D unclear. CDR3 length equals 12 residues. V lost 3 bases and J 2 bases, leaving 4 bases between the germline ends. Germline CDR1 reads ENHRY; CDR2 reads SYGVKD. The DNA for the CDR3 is TGTGCCATCAGTGACTCCAACTATGGCTACACCTTC. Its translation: CAISDSNYGYTF.

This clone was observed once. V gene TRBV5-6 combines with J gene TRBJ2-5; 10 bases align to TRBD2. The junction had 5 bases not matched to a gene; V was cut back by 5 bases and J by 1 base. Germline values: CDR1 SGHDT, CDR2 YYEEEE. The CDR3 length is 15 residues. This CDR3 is CASSSSGGIQETQYF. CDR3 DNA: TGTGCCAGCAGTTCTAGCGGGGGCATCCAAGAGACCCAGTACTTC.

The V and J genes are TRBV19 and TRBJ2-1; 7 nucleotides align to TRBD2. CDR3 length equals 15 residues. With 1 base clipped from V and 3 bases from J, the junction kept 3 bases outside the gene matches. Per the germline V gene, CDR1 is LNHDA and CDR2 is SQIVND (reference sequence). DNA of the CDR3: TGTGCCAGTAGTATAGGGAGCGGGAACTACAATGAGCAGTTCTTC. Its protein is CASSIGSGNYNEQFF. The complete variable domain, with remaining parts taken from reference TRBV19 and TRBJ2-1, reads DGGITQSPKYLFRKEGQNVTLSCEQNLNHDAMYWYRQDPGQGLRLIYYSQIVNDFQKGDIAEGYSVSREKKESFPLTVTSAQKNPTAFYLCASSIGSGNYNEQFFGPGTRLTVL.

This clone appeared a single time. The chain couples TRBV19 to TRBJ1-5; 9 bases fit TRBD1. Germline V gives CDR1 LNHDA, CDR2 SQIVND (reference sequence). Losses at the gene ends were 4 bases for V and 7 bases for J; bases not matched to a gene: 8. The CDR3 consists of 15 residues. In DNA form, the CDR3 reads TGTGCCAGTAGTACGGGACAGGGAGGAAAACAGCCCCAGCATTTT. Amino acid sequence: CASSTGQGGKQPQHF. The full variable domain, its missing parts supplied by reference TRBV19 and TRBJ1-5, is DGGITQSPKYLFRKEGQNVTLSCEQNLNHDAMYWYRQDPGQGLRLIYYSQIVNDFQKGDIAEGYSVSREKKESFPLTVTSAQKNPTAFYLCASSTGQGGKQPQHFGDGTRLSIL.

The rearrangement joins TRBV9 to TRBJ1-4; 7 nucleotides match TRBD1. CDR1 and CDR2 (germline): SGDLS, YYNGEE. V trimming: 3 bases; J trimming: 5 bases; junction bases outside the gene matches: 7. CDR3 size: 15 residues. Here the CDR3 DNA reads TGTGCCAGCAGCGCCAGGGACAGACCGAATGAAAAACTGTTTTTT. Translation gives CASSARDRPNEKLFF. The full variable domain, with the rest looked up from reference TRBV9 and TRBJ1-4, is DSGVTQTPKHLITATGQRVTLRCSPRSGDLSVYWYQQSLDQGLQFLIQYYNGEERAKGNILERFSAQQFPDLHSELNLSSLELGDSALYFCASSARDRPNEKLFFGSGTQLSVL.

The CDR3 DNA reads TGTGCCAGCAGACATGCGGGCCAACCCTACGAGCAGTACTTC. As protein: CASRHAGQPYEQYF. This chain links TRBV6-5 with TRBJ2-7; a weak D match, TRBD2 (5 bases). The CDR3 length is 14 residues. CDR1 and CDR2 (germline): MNHEY, SVGAGI. The V and J ends lost 6 bases and 2 bases respectively, with 14 bases between them.